These 2 T cell receptor beta chains originate from one sample sequenced in a study of cytomegalovirus exposure and HLA in healthy donors. The PCR used 60 Vbeta and 13 Jbeta primers. TCRdb keeps only in-frame clones here, not all; method: immunoSEQ multiplex PCR. The profile covers over 150,000 clones, with around 80% appearing a single time and approximately 2.4% taken by the ten largest. The sequenced sample was PBMCs. The receptors derive from a male donor in good health and CMV-seronegative.

The chain carries TRBV19 and TRBJ1-6, with D tentatively TRBD1 (6 bases). There are 17 residues in the CDR3. Per the germline V gene, CDR1 is LNHDA and CDR2 is SQIVND (reference sequence). V lost 1 base and J 6 bases, leaving 16 bases between the germline ends. CDR3 residues: CASSIGAGAARNSPLHF. CDR3 sequence (DNA): TGTGCCAGTAGTATAGGAGCAGGGGCTGCTCGTAATTCACCCCTCCACTTT.

This sequence joins TRBV4-1 and TRBJ2-7, with D possibly matching TRBD2 (5 bases). The CDR3 is 14 residues long. Germline V CDR1 and CDR2: MGHRA, YSYEKL. Trimming stripped 2 bases from V and 6 bases from J, with 14 bases between. CDR3 loop: CASSQPSDSGEQYF. CDR3 in DNA: TGCGCCAGCAGCCAACCATCGGACTCGGGCGAGCAGTACTTC.